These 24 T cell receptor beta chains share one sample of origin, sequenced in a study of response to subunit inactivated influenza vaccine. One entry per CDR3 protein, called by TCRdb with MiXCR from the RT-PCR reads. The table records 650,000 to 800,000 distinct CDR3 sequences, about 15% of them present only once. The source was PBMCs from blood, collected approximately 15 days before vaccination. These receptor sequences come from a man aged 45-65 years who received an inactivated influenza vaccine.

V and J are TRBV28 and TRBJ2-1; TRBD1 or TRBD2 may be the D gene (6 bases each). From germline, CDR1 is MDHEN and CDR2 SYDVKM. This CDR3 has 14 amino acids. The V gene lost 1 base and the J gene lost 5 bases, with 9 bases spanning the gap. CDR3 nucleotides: TGTGCCAGCAGTTTATCGGGGGCCGACAATGAGCAGTTCTTC. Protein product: CASSLSGADNEQFF.

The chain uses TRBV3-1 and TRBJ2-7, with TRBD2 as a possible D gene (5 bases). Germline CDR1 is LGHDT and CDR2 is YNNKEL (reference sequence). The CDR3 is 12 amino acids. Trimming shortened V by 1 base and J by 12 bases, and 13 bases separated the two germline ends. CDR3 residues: CASSQVREKLYF. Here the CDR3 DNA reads TGTGCCAGCAGCCAAGTGAGGGAAAAGTTGTACTTC.

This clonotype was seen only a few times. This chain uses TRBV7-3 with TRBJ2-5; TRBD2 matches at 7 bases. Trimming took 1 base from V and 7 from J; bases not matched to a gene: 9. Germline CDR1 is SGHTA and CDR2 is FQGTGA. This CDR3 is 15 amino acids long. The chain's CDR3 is CASSLKGGPGATQYF. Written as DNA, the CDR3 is TGTGCCAGCAGCTTAAAGGGAGGGCCGGGCGCGACCCAGTACTTC.

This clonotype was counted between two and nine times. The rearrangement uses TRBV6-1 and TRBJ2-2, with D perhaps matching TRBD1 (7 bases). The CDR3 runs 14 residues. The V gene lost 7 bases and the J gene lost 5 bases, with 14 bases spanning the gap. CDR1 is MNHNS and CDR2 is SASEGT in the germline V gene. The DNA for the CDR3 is TGTGCCAGCACCTCAGGGGGGAAAACCGGGGAGCTGTTTTTT. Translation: CASTSGGKTGELFF.

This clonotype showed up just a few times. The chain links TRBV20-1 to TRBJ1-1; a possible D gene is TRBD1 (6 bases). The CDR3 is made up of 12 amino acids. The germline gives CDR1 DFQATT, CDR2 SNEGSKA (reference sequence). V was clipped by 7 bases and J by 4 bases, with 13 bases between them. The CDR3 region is CSGGRGPTEAFF. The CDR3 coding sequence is TGCAGTGGAGGCAGGGGACCCACTGAAGCTTTCTTT.

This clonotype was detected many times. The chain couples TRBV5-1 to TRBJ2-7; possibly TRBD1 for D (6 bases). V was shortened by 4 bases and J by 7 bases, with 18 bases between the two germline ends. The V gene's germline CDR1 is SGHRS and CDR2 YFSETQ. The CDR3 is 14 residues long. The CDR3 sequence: CASSPGQGQGEQYF. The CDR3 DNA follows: TGCGCCAGCAGCCCGGGACAAGGGCAAGGAGAGCAGTACTTC.

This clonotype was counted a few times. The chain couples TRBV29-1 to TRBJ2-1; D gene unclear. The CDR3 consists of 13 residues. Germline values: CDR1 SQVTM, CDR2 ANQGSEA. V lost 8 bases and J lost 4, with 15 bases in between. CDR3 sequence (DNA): TGCAGCTCCGCGCCCGGTCCTTACAATGAGCAGTTCTTC. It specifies CSSAPGPYNEQFF.

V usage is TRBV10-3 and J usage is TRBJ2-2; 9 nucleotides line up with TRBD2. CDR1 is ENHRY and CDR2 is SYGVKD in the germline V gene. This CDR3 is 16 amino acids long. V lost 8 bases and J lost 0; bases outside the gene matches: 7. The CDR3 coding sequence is TGTGCCATCGGGGCGGGAGGGTCCTCGAACACCGGGGAGCTGTTTTTT. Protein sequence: CAIGAGGSSNTGELFF.

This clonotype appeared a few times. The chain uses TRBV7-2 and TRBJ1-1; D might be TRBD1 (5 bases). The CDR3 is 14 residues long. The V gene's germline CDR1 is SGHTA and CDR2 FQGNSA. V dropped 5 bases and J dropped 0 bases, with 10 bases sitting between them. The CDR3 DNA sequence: TGTGCCAGCAGCCGCCGACAGTTGAACACTGAAGCTTTCTTT. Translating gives CASSRRQLNTEAFF.

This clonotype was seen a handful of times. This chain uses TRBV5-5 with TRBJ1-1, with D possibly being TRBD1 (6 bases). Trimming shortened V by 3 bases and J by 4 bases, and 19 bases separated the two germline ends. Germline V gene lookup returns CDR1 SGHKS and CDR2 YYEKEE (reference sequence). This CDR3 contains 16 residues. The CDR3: CASSSWGGGSGTEAFF. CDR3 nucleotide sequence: TGTGCCAGCAGCTCCTGGGGAGGGGGATCGGGCACTGAAGCTTTCTTT.

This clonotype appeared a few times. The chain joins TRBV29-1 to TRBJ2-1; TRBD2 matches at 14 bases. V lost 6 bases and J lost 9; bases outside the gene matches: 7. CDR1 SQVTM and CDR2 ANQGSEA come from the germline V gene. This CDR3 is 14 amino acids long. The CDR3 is CSVGLAGVLFEQFF. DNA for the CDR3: TGCAGCGTGGGACTAGCGGGAGTCCTATTTGAGCAGTTCTTC.

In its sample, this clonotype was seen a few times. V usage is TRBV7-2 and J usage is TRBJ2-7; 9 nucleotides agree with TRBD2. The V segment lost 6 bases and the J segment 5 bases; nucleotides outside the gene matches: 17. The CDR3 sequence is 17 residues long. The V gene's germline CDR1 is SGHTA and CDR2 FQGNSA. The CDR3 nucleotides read TGTGCCAGCAGTCGCTCAGGCTTAGCGGGAGAATGGAACGAGCAGTACTTC. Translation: CASSRSGLAGEWNEQYF. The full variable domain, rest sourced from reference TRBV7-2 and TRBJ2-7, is GAGVSQSPSNKVTEKGKDVELRCDPISGHTALYWYRQSLGQGLEFLIYFQGNSAPDKSGLPSDRFSAERTGGSVSTLTIQRTQQEDSAVYLCASSRSGLAGEWNEQYFGPGTRLTVT.

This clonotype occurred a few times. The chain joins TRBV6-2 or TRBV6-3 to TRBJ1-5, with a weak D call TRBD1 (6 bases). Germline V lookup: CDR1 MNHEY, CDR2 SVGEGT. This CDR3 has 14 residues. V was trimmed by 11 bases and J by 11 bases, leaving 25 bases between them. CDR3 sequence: CASKTTGQGWSQHF. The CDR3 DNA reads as TGTGCCTCAAAAACCACGGGACAAGGGTGGTCCCAGCATTTT.

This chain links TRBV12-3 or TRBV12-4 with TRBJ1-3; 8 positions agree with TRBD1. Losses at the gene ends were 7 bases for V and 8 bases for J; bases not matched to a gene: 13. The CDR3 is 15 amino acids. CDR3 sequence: CASKMQGAVVDTIYF. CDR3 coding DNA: TGTGCCAGCAAAATGCAGGGGGCGGTGGTAGACACCATATATTTT.

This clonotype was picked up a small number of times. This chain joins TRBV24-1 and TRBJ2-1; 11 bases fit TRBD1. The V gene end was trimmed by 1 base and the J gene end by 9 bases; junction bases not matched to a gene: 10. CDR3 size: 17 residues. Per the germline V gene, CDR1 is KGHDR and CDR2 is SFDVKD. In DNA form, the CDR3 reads TGTGCCACCAGTGATTTCACCGGGACAGGGGGTTGGGGTGAGCAGTTCTTC. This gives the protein CATSDFTGTGGWGEQFF.

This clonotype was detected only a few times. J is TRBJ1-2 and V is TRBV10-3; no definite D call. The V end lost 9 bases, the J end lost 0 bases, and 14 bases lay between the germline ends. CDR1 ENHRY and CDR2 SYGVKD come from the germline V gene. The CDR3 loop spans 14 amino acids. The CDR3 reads CAIPVIHSNYGYTF. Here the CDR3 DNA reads TGTGCCATACCGGTCATCCACTCTAACTATGGCTACACCTTC.

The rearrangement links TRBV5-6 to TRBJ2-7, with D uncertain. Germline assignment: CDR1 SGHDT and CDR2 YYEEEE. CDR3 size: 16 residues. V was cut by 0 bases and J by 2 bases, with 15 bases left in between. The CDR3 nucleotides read TGTGCCAGCAGCTTGGGAAGACGAAACCGGCCCTACGAGCAGTACTTC. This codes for CASSLGRRNRPYEQYF. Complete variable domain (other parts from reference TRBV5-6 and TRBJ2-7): DAGVTQSPTHLIKTRGQQVTLRCSPKSGHDTVSWYQQALGQGPQFIFQYYEEEERQRGNFPDRFSGHQFPNYSSELNVNALLLGDSALYLCASSLGRRNRPYEQYFGPGTRLTVT.

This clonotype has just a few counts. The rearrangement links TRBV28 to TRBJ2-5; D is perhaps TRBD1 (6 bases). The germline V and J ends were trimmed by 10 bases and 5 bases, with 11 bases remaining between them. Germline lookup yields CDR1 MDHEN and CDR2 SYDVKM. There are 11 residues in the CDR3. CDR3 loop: CATQGKETQYF. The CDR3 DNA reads TGTGCCACCCAGGGGAAGGAGACCCAGTACTTC.

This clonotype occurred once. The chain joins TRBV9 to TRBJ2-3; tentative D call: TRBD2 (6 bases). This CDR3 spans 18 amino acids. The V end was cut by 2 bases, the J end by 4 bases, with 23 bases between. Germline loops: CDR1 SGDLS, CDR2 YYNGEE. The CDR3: CASSVLPQLALQSDTQYF. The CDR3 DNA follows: TGTGCCAGCAGCGTCCTCCCCCAACTAGCATTGCAATCAGATACGCAGTATTTT.

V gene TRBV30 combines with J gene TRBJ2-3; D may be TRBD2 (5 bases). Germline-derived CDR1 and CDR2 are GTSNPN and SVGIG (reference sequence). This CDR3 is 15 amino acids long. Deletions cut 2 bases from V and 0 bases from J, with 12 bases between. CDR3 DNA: TGTGCCTGGAGTCTTAGCGCCGCTAGCACAGATACGCAGTATTTT. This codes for CAWSLSAASTDTQYF.

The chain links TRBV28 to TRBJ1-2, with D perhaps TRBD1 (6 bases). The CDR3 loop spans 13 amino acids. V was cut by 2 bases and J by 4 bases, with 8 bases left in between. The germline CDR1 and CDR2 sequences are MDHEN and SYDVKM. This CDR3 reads CASSLPRGYGYTF. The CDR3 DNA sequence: TGTGCCAGCAGTTTACCCAGGGGCTATGGCTACACCTTC.

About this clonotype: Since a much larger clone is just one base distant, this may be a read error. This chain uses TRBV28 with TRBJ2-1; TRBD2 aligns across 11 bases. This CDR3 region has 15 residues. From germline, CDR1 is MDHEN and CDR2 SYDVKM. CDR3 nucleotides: TGTGCCAGCAGAAGAGCCGGGACTAGCGGCCATGAGCTGTTCTTC. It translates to CASRRAGTSGHELFF.

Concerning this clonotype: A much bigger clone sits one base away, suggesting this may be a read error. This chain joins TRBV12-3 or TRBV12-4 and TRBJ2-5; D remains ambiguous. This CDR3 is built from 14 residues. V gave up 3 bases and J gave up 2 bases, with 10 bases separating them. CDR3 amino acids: CASSLERVQETQYF. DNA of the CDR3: TGTGCCAGCAGTTTGGAAAGGGTTCAAGAGACCCAGTACTTC.

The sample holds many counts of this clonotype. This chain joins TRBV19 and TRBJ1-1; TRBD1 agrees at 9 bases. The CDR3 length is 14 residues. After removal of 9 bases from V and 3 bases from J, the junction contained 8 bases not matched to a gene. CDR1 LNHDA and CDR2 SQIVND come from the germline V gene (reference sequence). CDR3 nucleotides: TGTGCCAGCTCCGGGACAGGGCGTTACACTGAAGCTTTCTTT. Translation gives CASSGTGRYTEAFF.